This TCR beta chain is from a study of long-term antiretroviral therapy in people with HIV. Study observations and caveats: HIV repertoires spanned narrower CDR3 length ranges than controls.

As concerns this clone: Its antigen is not identified.

immunoSEQ v3.0 was run at survey level. Assay: immunoSEQ multiplex PCR; the TCRdb copy retains only in-frame clones and omits some. The top ten clones hold around 10% of a sample with some 20,000 clones, about four fifths of them seen once. Sequenced here: unsorted PBMCs, sampled 2.4 to 2.5 years after starting antiretroviral therapy. The TCR was taken from a man aged 35-49 years with HIV.

The CDR3 nucleotides read TGTGCCAGCAGCCAAGATCGGGTCCTAGCGGGGGGGCTGGGTGAGCAGTTCTTC. This sequence encodes CASSQDRVLAGGLGEQFF. J is TRBJ2-1 and V is TRBV4-2; 12 nucleotides line up with TRBD2. Trimming at V came to 0 bases and at J to 9 bases, leaving 12 bases not matched to a gene. The CDR3 consists of 18 residues. CDR1 is LGHNA, CDR2 YNFKEQ, per germline.